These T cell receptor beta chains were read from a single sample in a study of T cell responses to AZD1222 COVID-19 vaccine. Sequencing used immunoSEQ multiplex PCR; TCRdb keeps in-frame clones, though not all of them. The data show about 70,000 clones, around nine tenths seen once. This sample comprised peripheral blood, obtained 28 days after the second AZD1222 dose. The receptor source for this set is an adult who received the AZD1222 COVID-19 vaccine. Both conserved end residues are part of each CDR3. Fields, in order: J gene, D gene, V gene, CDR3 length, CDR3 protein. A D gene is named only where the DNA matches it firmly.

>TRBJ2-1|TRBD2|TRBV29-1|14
CSVTGGGGYNEQFF
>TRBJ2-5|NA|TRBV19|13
CASRAGGLETQYF
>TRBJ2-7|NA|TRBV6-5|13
CASSYSRRHEQYF
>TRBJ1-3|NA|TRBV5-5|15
CASSLGGYSGNTIYF
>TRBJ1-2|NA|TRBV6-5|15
CASSYGLQGNYGYTF
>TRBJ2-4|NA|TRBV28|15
CASSGRGIAKNIQYF
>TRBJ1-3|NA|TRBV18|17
CASSPDFRGSSGNTIYF
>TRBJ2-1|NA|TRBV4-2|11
CASSHVNEQFF
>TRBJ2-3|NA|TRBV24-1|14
CATSDLGLTDTQYF
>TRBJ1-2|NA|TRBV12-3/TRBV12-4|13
CASSVRLLGGYTF
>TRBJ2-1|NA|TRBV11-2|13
CASTAVGLGEQFF
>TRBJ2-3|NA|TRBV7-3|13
CASSLGLEDTQYF
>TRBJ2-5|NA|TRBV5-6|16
CASSLVAQRDQETQYF
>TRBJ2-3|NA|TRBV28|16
CASSFGSGMGTDTQYF
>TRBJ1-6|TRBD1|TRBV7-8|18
CASSPRGDSLFYNSPLHF
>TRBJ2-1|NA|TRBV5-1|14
CASSLGTQHNEQFF
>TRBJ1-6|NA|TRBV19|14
CASSIRNRNSPLHF
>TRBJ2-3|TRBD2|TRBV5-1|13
CASSRGGPDTQYF
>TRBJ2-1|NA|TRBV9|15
CASSVNRGARNEQFF
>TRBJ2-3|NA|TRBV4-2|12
CASSDRIDTQYF
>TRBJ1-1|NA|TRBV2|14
CASSRDLRYTEAFF
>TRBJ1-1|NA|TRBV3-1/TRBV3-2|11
CASSRTDEAFF
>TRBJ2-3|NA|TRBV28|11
CASSYSEAQYF
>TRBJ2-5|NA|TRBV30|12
CAWSGGGETQYF
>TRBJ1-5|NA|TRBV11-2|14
CASSLDFGNQPQHF